Detailed here is one T cell receptor (beta chain). The entry originates in a study of blood T cell repertoires in COVID-19. The table came from immunoSEQ multiplex PCR; TCRdb's copy has only in-frame clones and leaves some out. The repertoire holds 230,000 or so clones, with more than 65% as singletons. Sequencing input: PBMCs or T cells enriched from blood (not recorded which). The clonotype comes from a man aged 50 to 59 who had recovered from COVID-19.

The CDR3 reads CASSPIRGHSEQYF. The CDR3 nucleotides read TGTGCCAGCTCACCCATCAGGGGGCATAGCGAGCAGTACTTC. This rearrangement joins TRBV18 to TRBJ2-7, with TRBD1 identical over 8 bases. With V trimmed by 3 bases and J by 6 bases, 7 bases remained unmatched. The CDR3 is 14 residues long. Germline CDR1 reads KGHSH; CDR2 reads LQKENI.